These 21 T cell receptor beta chains were sequenced from one sample in a study of OX40 agonist ivuxolimab in advanced cancers. Sequenced by immunoSEQ multiplex PCR; TCRdb stores in-frame clones only, minus some. The table shows nearly 80,000 clones, with less than 95% occurring only once. The starting material was CD4+ or CD8+ T cells sorted from blood, obtained in a trial of the OX40 agonist ivuxolimab. These receptors were taken from an adult with an advanced solid tumor such as melanoma, head and neck, liver or kidney cancer.

The chain recombines TRBV6-4 with TRBJ2-3; TRBD2 agrees at 7 bases. The CDR3 extends over 17 amino acids. Germline CDR1 MRHNA, CDR2 SNTAGT. The junction had 11 bases not matched to a gene; V was cut back by 0 bases and J by 5 bases. The CDR3 reads CASSDSGGGDRGDTQYF. As DNA, the CDR3 is TGTGCCAGCAGTGACTCAGGCGGGGGTGACCGGGGAGATACGCAGTATTTT.

This chain connects TRBV14 to TRBJ2-7; TRBD1 might be the D (5 bases). The CDR3 covers 15 residues. V was pared by 4 bases and J by 2 bases, with 15 bases between. Germline lookup yields CDR1 SGHDN and CDR2 FVKESK. CDR3 sequence (DNA): TGTGCCAGCAGCCCCCACCCGAAGGGGACCTACGAGCAGTACTTC. Translating it yields CASSPHPKGTYEQYF. The variable domain in full, completed from reference TRBV14 and TRBJ2-7, reads EAGVTQFPSHSVIEKGQTVTLRCDPISGHDNLYWYRRVMGKEIKFLLHFVKESKQDESGMPNNRFLAERTGGTYSTLKVQPAELEDSGVYFCASSPHPKGTYEQYFGPGTRLTVT.

The chain recombines TRBV19 with TRBJ2-6; TRBD1 or TRBD2 may be the D gene (5 bases each). The CDR3 extends over 13 amino acids. Germline loops: CDR1 LNHDA, CDR2 SQIVND (reference sequence). The CDR3 region has the DNA TGTGGTACAGGACTCTCTGGGGCCAACGTCCTGACTTTC. It specifies CGTGLSGANVLTF.

The chain is built from TRBV19 and TRBJ1-1; TRBD1 agrees at 8 bases. After removal of 5 bases from V and 7 bases from J, the junction contained 6 bases not matched to a gene. The germline CDR1 and CDR2 sequences are LNHDA and SQIVND (reference sequence). The CDR3 contains 13 residues. The CDR3 DNA is TGTGCCAGTAGTCCAGGGGGCAGGGATGAAGCTTTCTTT. Residues: CASSPGGRDEAFF.

The J gene is TRBJ2-7, the V gene TRBV27, with D possibly matching TRBD1 (6 bases). The CDR3 has 13 residues. The V end was cut by 5 bases, the J end by 5 bases, with 13 bases between. Germline V lookup: CDR1 MNHEY, CDR2 SMNVEV (reference sequence). In DNA form, the CDR3 reads TGTGCCAGCAGTCTACAGGGATCCCACGAGCAGTACTTC. Protein sequence: CASSLQGSHEQYF.

The chain recombines TRBV7-6 with TRBJ2-2, with D perhaps matching TRBD1 (6 bases). The CDR3 totals 13 residues. Looked up from germline, CDR1 is SGHVS and CDR2 is FNYEAQ. The V end was cut by 5 bases, the J end by 8 bases, with 12 bases between. CDR3 DNA: TGTGCCAGCAGCGAGTTCCAGGGGGGGGAGCTGTTTTTT. The encoded protein is CASSEFQGGELFF.

V is TRBV27 and J is TRBJ2-1; D is unclear. There are 11 residues in the CDR3. Germline CDR1 MNHEY, CDR2 SMNVEV (reference sequence). The V end was cut by 8 bases, the J end by 3 bases, with 5 bases between. The CDR3: CASVNYNEQFF. In nucleotides, the CDR3 is TGTGCCAGCGTAAACTACAATGAGCAGTTCTTC.

This chain links TRBV5-1 with TRBJ2-1; possibly TRBD2 for D (6 bases). Trimming shortened V by 4 bases and J by 4 bases, and 9 bases separated the two germline ends. This CDR3 region has 13 residues. CDR1 SGHRS and CDR2 YFSETQ come from the germline V gene. CDR3 nucleotides: TGCGCCAGCAGCGACGGGACTTACAATGAGCAGTTCTTC. It specifies CASSDGTYNEQFF.

The genes are TRBV5-6 and TRBJ2-7; 7 bases map to TRBD1. In germline, CDR1 is SGHDT, CDR2 YYEEEE. The CDR3 totals 13 residues. After removal of 4 bases from V and 2 bases from J, the junction contained 3 bases not matched to a gene. For the CDR3, the DNA is TGTGCCAGCAGCACAGACAGGGCCTACGAGCAGTACTTC. As protein: CASSTDRAYEQYF.

The chain links TRBV7-9 to TRBJ1-1; 10 positions match TRBD1. Per the germline V gene, CDR1 is SEHNR and CDR2 is FQNEAQ (reference sequence). After removal of 3 bases from V and 1 base from J, the junction contained 2 bases not matched to a gene. This CDR3 spans 15 amino acids. This CDR3 is CASSLRTGGNTEAFF. The CDR3 DNA reads TGTGCCAGCAGCTTGAGGACAGGGGGGAACACTGAAGCTTTCTTT. Full variable domain (missing parts from reference TRBV7-9 and TRBJ1-1): DTGVSQNPRHKITKRGQNVTFRCDPISEHNRLYWYRQTLGQGPEFLTYFQNEAQLEKSRLLSDRFSAERPKGSFSTLEIQRTEQGDSAMYLCASSLRTGGNTEAFFGQGTRLTVV.

The chain couples TRBV4-1 to TRBJ1-5; no reliable D call. The V end was cut by 1 base, the J end by 5 bases, with 6 bases between. Germline CDR1 reads MGHRA; CDR2 reads YSYEKL. The CDR3 sequence is 13 residues long. In DNA form, the CDR3 reads TGCGCCAGCAGCCAAGGGTGGGATCAGCCCCAGCATTTT. It specifies CASSQGWDQPQHF.

The J gene is TRBJ2-7, the V gene TRBV5-1; D is undetermined. V was trimmed by 4 bases and J by 3 bases, leaving 20 bases between them. The CDR3 covers 16 residues. The germline V gene has CDR1 SGHRS and CDR2 YFSETQ. This CDR3 reads CASSPRWAPTLYEQYF. The DNA for the CDR3 is TGCGCCAGCAGCCCCCGTTGGGCCCCCACGCTCTACGAGCAGTACTTC.

This clone was recorded only once. This chain connects TRBV7-9 to TRBJ2-1; 8 positions agree with TRBD2. The junction had 7 bases not matched to a gene; V was cut back by 8 bases and J by 4 bases. From germline, CDR1 is SEHNR and CDR2 FQNEAQ (reference sequence). The CDR3 runs to 14 residues. The CDR3 DNA follows: TGTGCCAGCCGGGCGGGGGGCGAGTACAATGAGCAGTTCTTC. Translation: CASRAGGEYNEQFF.

The J gene is TRBJ2-1, the V gene TRBV29-1; 13 nucleotides match TRBD2. The CDR3 contains 13 residues. J lost 9 bases, V lost 6 bases, and 5 bases had no gene match. CDR1 and CDR2 from the germline V gene are SQVTM and ANQGSEA. CDR3 sequence (DNA): TGCAGCGTACTTGGACTAGCGGGAGTTGAGCAGTTCTTC. This gives the protein CSVLGLAGVEQFF.

The chain employs TRBV2 and TRBJ1-4; 8 nucleotides line up with TRBD1. Germline assignment: CDR1 SNHLY and CDR2 FYNNEI. With 3 bases clipped from V and 3 bases from J, the junction kept 3 bases outside the gene matches. The CDR3 sequence is 15 residues long. CDR3 in amino acids: CASSETGAPNEKLFF. CDR3 sequence (DNA): TGTGCCAGCAGTGAGACAGGGGCTCCTAATGAAAAACTGTTTTTT.

This chain uses TRBV27 with TRBJ2-1; no reliable D call. The CDR3 is 15 amino acids. V was cut by 3 bases and J by 6 bases, with 15 bases left in between. The germline gives CDR1 MNHEY, CDR2 SMNVEV (reference sequence). DNA for the CDR3: TGTGCCAGCAGTTTGGGTTCACTGACTCCCAATGAGCAGTTCTTC. Its protein product is CASSLGSLTPNEQFF.

There are a few counts of this clone. V usage is TRBV6-5 and J usage is TRBJ2-7; a weak D match, TRBD1 (5 bases). The ends were cut back, 6 bases at V and 4 bases at J, with 19 bases in the middle. Germline assignment: CDR1 MNHEY and CDR2 SVGAGI. CDR3 size: 15 residues. The CDR3 reads CASSPKQGAVYEQYF. The CDR3 DNA reads as TGTGCCAGCAGCCCCAAGCAGGGTGCGGTTTACGAGCAGTACTTC.

V usage is TRBV9 and J usage is TRBJ2-1, with no clear D. Germline assignment: CDR1 SGDLS and CDR2 YYNGEE. The length of the CDR3 is 16 residues. Deletions cut 0 bases from V and 7 bases from J, with 17 bases between. The CDR3 sequence is CASSVESRTNTNEQFF. CDR3 nucleotides: TGTGCCAGCAGCGTAGAAAGTCGGACCAATACGAATGAGCAGTTCTTC.

As concerns this clone: The sample has other DNA sequences that encode this CDR3 too. V and J are TRBV27 and TRBJ1-1; 9 nucleotides line up with TRBD1. CDR1 is MNHEY and CDR2 is SMNVEV in the germline V gene (reference sequence). V lost 4 bases and J lost 1; bases outside the gene matches: 1. CDR3 length: 14 residues. CDR3 sequence reads: CASSSGQGNTEAFF. The CDR3, as DNA: TGTGCCAGCAGTTCGGGACAGGGGAACACTGAAGCTTTCTTT.

Concerning this clone itself: Other DNA sequences in the sample encode the same CDR3. This CDR3 reads CASSLGGSGNTIYF. In nucleotides, the CDR3 is TGTGCCAGCAGTTTGGGGGGCTCTGGAAACACCATATATTTT. This rearrangement joins TRBV27 to TRBJ1-3; TRBD1 might be the D (5 bases). Germline V gene lookup returns CDR1 MNHEY and CDR2 SMNVEV (reference sequence). This CDR3 contains 14 residues. V shed 3 bases and J shed 0 bases, with 6 bases lying between them.

V is TRBV7-6 and J is TRBJ2-7; 10 bases align to TRBD2. The junction had 4 bases not matched to a gene; V was cut back by 4 bases and J by 7 bases. The CDR3 sequence is 13 residues long. Per the germline V gene, CDR1 is SGHVS and CDR2 is FNYEAQ. The CDR3 sequence is CASSSLAGEEQYF. The CDR3 region has the DNA TGTGCCAGCAGCTCTCTAGCGGGAGAAGAGCAGTACTTC.